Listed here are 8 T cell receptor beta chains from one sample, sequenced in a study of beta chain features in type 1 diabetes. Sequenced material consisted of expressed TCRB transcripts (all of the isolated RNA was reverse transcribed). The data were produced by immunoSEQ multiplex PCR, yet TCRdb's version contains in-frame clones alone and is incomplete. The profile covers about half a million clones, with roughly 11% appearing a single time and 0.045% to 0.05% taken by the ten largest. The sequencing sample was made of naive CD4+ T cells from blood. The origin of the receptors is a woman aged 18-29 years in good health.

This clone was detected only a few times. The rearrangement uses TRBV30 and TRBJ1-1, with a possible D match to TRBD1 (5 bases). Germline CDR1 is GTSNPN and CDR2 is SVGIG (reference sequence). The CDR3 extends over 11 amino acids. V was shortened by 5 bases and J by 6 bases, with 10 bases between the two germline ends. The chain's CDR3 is CAWATVPEAFF. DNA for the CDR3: TGTGCCTGGGCGACAGTCCCTGAAGCTTTCTTT.

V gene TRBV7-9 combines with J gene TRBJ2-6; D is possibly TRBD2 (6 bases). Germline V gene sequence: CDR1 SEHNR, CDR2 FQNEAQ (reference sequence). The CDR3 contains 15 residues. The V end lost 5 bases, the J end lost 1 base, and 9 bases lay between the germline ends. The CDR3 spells CASSAGTSGANVLTF. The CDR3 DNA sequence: TGTGCCAGCAGCGCTGGGACTTCTGGGGCCAACGTCCTGACTTTC.

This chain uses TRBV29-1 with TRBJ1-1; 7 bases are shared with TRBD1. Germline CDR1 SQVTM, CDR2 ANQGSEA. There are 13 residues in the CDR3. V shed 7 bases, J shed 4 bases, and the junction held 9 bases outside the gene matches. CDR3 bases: TGCAGCGGAAACAGGGGATTACGCACTGAAGCTTTCTTT. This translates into CSGNRGLRTEAFF.

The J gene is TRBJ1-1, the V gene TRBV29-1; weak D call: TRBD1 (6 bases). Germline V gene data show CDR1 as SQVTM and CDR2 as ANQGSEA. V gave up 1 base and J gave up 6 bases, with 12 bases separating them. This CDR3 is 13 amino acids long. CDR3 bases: TGCAGCGTTGAAGCCACGACAGGTTCTGAAGCTTTCTTT. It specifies CSVEATTGSEAFF.

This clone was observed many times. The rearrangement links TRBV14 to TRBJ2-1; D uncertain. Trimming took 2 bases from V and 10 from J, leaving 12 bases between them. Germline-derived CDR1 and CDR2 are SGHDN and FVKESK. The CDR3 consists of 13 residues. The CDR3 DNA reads TGTGCCAGCAGCCAATTCTGGGTTGGGGAGCAGTTCTTC. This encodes CASSQFWVGEQFF.

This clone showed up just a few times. CDR3 nucleotides: TGTGCCAGCAGTTACGCGGTGACCCGCACAGATACGCAGTATTTT. Protein sequence: CASSYAVTRTDTQYF. V gene TRBV6-5 combines with J gene TRBJ2-3; D ambiguous. CDR1 is MNHEY and CDR2 is SVGAGI in the germline V gene. CDR3 length: 15 amino acids. The V gene lost 2 bases and the J gene lost 1 base, with 10 bases spanning the gap.

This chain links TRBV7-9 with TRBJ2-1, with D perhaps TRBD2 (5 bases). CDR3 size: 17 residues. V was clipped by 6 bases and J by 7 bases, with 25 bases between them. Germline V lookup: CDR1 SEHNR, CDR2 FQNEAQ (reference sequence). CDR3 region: CASRPRRALGNANEQFF. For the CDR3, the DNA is TGTGCCAGCAGACCGCGGCGGGCCCTCGGGAACGCAAATGAGCAGTTCTTC.

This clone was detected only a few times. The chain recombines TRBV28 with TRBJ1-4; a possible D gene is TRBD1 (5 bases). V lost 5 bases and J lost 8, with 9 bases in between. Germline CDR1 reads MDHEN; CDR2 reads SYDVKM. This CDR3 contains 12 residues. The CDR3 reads CASSIRDEKLFF. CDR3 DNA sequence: TGTGCCAGCAGTATAAGGGACGAAAAACTGTTTTTT.